Each of the 27 T cell receptor beta chains below was sequenced from the same sample in a study of cytomegalovirus exposure and HLA in healthy donors. Primers for the PCR totalled 60 Vbeta and 13 Jbeta. Clones were read by immunoSEQ multiplex PCR, and TCRdb kept only the in-frame ones, dropping some. Of about 72,000 clones in the sample, 82% are singletons; the top ten hold 1.5% to 2%. The material sequenced was PBMCs. These receptors all stem from a man between 18 and 29 years old in good health and CMV-seronegative.

The chain recombines TRBV28 with TRBJ2-2; 7 bases match TRBD1. J was trimmed by 5 bases and V by 5 bases; bases with no gene match: 5. This CDR3 has 14 residues. Germline lookup yields CDR1 MDHEN and CDR2 SYDVKM. As DNA, the CDR3 is TGTGCCAGCAGTCCCCAGGGGGTAACCGGGGAGCTGTTTTTT. It specifies CASSPQGVTGELFF.

This clone has just a few counts. V and J are TRBV5-6 and TRBJ1-2; D uncertain. V was trimmed by 0 bases and J by 1 base, leaving 7 bases between them. Germline V CDR1 and CDR2: SGHDT, YYEEEE. The CDR3 is made up of 14 amino acids. The CDR3 here is CASSLDLYNYGYTF. The CDR3 bases are TGTGCCAGCAGCTTGGATCTGTATAACTATGGCTACACCTTC.

This chain links TRBV14 with TRBJ2-2, with 8 bases matching TRBD2. The germline CDR1 and CDR2 sequences are SGHDN and FVKESK. The CDR3 consists of 20 residues. With V trimmed by 0 bases and J by 5 bases, 17 bases remained unmatched. CDR3 residues: CASSQDESLHPGGPTGELFF. CDR3 DNA sequence: TGTGCCAGCAGCCAAGATGAGTCCCTTCACCCGGGAGGGCCTACCGGGGAGCTGTTTTTT.

V gene TRBV28 combines with J gene TRBJ2-7, with 9 bases lining up with TRBD1. This CDR3 spans 17 amino acids. Germline CDR1 and CDR2: MDHEN and SYDVKM. Trimming at V came to 3 bases and at J to 2 bases, leaving 11 bases not matched to a gene. In DNA, the CDR3 is TGTGCCAGCAGTTTCTTCGGTGGGACAGGGCTTGCCTACGAGCAGTACTTC. Protein product: CASSFFGGTGLAYEQYF.

The chain is built from TRBV7-8 and TRBJ1-4; TRBD1 matches at 9 bases. This CDR3 is built from 16 residues. V gave up 6 bases and J gave up 3 bases; unmatched junction bases: 8. Germline V gene lookup returns CDR1 SGHVS and CDR2 FQNEAQ. Here the CDR3 DNA reads TGTGCCAGCAGACGAACAGGGGGCTCAGCTAATGAAAAACTGTTTTTT. It specifies CASRRTGGSANEKLFF.

The V gene is TRBV7-3, the J gene TRBJ2-1; TRBD2 matches at 8 bases. V was clipped by 4 bases and J by 6 bases; unmatched bases: 5. CDR3 length: 14 amino acids. The germline CDR1 and CDR2 sequences are SGHTA and FQGTGA. CDR3 sequence reads: CASSSGLGGNEQFF. DNA of the CDR3: TGTGCCAGCAGCTCGGGACTAGGGGGCAATGAGCAGTTCTTC. The entire variable domain, with the rest obtained from reference TRBV7-3 and TRBJ2-1, is as follows: GAGVSQTPSNKVTEKGKYVELRCDPISGHTALYWYRQSLGQGPEFLIYFQGTGAADDSGLPNDRFFAVRPEGSVSTLKIQRTERGDSAVYLCASSSGLGGNEQFFGPGTRLTVL.

V and J are TRBV30 and TRBJ2-7; 7 nucleotides agree with TRBD1. Germline V lookup: CDR1 GTSNPN, CDR2 SVGIG (reference sequence). V shed 3 bases, J shed 5 bases, and the junction held 10 bases outside the gene matches. The CDR3 has 14 residues. CDR3 protein: CAWRKDRLNDEQYF. DNA of the CDR3: TGTGCCTGGAGAAAGGACAGGTTAAACGACGAGCAGTACTTC. Supplemented by reference TRBV30 and TRBJ2-7, the full variable domain reads SQTIHQWPATLVQPVGSPLSLECTVEGTSNPNLYWYRQAAGRGLQLLFYSVGIGQISSEVPQNLSASRPQDRQFILSSKKLLLSDSGFYLCAWRKDRLNDEQYFGPGTRLTVT.

The gene calls are TRBV4-2 and TRBJ2-2; TRBD2 agrees at 8 bases. The CDR3 runs to 15 residues. The J segment lost 2 bases and the V segment lost 1 base, leaving 0 bases of the junction unmatched. Germline CDR1 LGHNA, CDR2 YNFKEQ. The CDR3, as DNA: TGTGCCAGCAGCCAAGGGACTAGCAACACCGGGGAGCTGTTTTTT. This codes for CASSQGTSNTGELFF.

This chain links TRBV30 with TRBJ2-5; 8 bases match TRBD1. The CDR3 extends over 13 amino acids. From germline, CDR1 is GTSNPN and CDR2 SVGIG (reference sequence). The V gene end was trimmed by 7 bases and the J gene end by 1 base; junction bases not matched to a gene: 5. For the CDR3, the DNA is TGTGCCTTCGGACAGGGCGCCCAAGAGACCCAGTACTTC. Protein product: CAFGQGAQETQYF.

This sequence joins TRBV15 and TRBJ1-4; 7 bases match TRBD1. This CDR3 is 15 amino acids long. J lost 3 bases, V lost 6 bases, and 7 bases had no gene match. Per germline, CDR1 LNHNV and CDR2 YYDKDF (reference sequence). CDR3 region: CATSLRGQSNEKLFF. In nucleotides, the CDR3 is TGTGCCACCAGTCTAAGGGGGCAGTCTAATGAAAAACTGTTTTTT.

As to this clone: The same CDR3 arises from other DNA sequences in this sample as well. J is TRBJ1-2 and V is TRBV6-5; TRBD1 matches at 9 bases. The CDR3 is 13 residues long. Unmatched junction bases numbered 8, after V lost 11 bases and J lost 4 bases. Germline CDR1 reads MNHEY; CDR2 reads SVGAGI. CDR3 in DNA: TGTGCCTGTCACCCGGGACAGGGCTATGGCTACACCTTC. Its translation: CACHPGQGYGYTF.

This clone was recorded a few times. The chain employs TRBV7-2 and TRBJ2-2, with no clear D. The V gene's germline CDR1 is SGHTA and CDR2 FQGNSA. This CDR3 region has 15 residues. Trimming took 5 bases from V and 7 from J, leaving 17 bases between them. The CDR3 protein is CASSPFRQRNGELFF. CDR3 bases: TGTGCCAGCAGCCCTTTTCGGCAGCGCAACGGGGAGCTGTTTTTT.

The chain couples TRBV6-6 to TRBJ2-1; 8 nucleotides align to TRBD2. The J segment lost 4 bases and the V segment lost 2 bases, leaving 4 bases of the junction unmatched. CDR3 size: 15 residues. Germline V gives CDR1 MNHNY, CDR2 SVGAGI (reference sequence). CDR3 sequence reads: CASSYAGGFYNEQFF. The CDR3, as DNA: TGTGCCAGCAGTTACGCGGGGGGCTTTTACAATGAGCAGTTCTTC.

This chain links TRBV10-3 with TRBJ2-3, with TRBD1 matching 10 bases. The CDR3 length is 15 residues. CDR1 and CDR2 (germline): ENHRY, SYGVKD. V was pared by 10 bases and J by 5 bases, with 12 bases of the junction left unmatched. The CDR3: CATSPRQGAKDTQYF. DNA for the CDR3: TGTGCCACCTCCCCCCGACAGGGGGCGAAAGATACGCAGTATTTT.

The rearrangement links TRBV7-2 to TRBJ2-7; possible D gene TRBD1, 6 bases. Trimming took 4 bases from V and 2 from J, leaving 12 bases between them. Germline CDR1 reads SGHTA; CDR2 reads FQGNSA. There are 14 residues in the CDR3. The CDR3 region has the DNA TGTGCCAGCAGCTCCGGACAGTACGCCTACGAGCAGTACTTC. Protein product: CASSSGQYAYEQYF.

The V call is TRBV4-1, the J call TRBJ2-1; 7 bases map to TRBD2. Trimming removed 4 bases from V and 1 base from J; junction bases left unmatched: 7. CDR3 length equals 16 residues. CDR1 and CDR2 (germline): MGHRA, YSYEKL. The CDR3 region is CASSLSARGSYNEQFF. CDR3 sequence (DNA): TGCGCCAGCAGCCTCTCCGCGCGGGGGTCCTACAATGAGCAGTTCTTC.

The chain employs TRBV15 and TRBJ2-1; D may be TRBD1 (6 bases). The CDR3 contains 16 residues. Trimming left V 0 bases short and J 6 bases short, with 15 bases between. CDR1 is LNHNV, CDR2 YYDKDF, per germline (reference sequence). CDR3 region: CATSRDGRGNSNEQFF. The CDR3 DNA is TGTGCCACCAGCAGAGATGGCAGGGGCAACAGCAATGAGCAGTTCTTC.

The rearrangement links TRBV5-1 to TRBJ1-5; tentative D call: TRBD1 (5 bases). The V end lost 3 bases, the J end lost 2 bases, and 9 bases lay between the germline ends. Germline V gives CDR1 SGHRS, CDR2 YFSETQ. The CDR3 contains 14 residues. The CDR3 here is CASSSQGGNQPQHF. The CDR3, as DNA: TGCGCCAGCAGCTCCCAGGGCGGCAATCAGCCCCAGCATTTT. Full variable domain (rest looked up from reference TRBV5-1 and TRBJ1-5): KAGVTQTPRYLIKTRGQQVTLSCSPISGHRSVSWYQQTPGQGLQFLFEYFSETQRNKGNFPGRFSGRQFSNSRSEMNVSTLELGDSALYLCASSSQGGNQPQHFGDGTRLSIL.

In regard to this clone: Germline and junction disagree at one end, which may indicate a read error. The V and J genes are TRBV28 and TRBJ2-1, with TRBD2 matching 7 bases. The CDR3 contains 17 residues. Germline loops: CDR1 MDHEN, CDR2 SYDVKM. The CDR3 sequence: CVSRSVSRGNANNEQFF. In DNA, the CDR3 is TGTGTCAGCAGATCGGTCTCGCGGGGGAATGCGAATAATGAGCAGTTCTTC.

This chain joins TRBV28 and TRBJ2-7, with 8 bases aligning to TRBD2. The CDR3 extends over 13 amino acids. Germline loops: CDR1 MDHEN, CDR2 SYDVKM. V gave up 6 bases and J gave up 2 bases; unmatched junction bases: 3. The CDR3 bases are TGTGCCAGCAGCGCGGGACTAGCCTACGAGCAGTACTTC. Encoded protein: CASSAGLAYEQYF.

The genes are TRBV6-6 and TRBJ1-1, with 11 bases fitting TRBD1. Trimming cost V 6 bases and J 2 bases; bases outside gene matches: 2. The CDR3 is 14 amino acids. Germline values: CDR1 MNHNY, CDR2 SVGAGI (reference sequence). In DNA, the CDR3 is TGTGCCAGCAGGGACAGGGGGCGTAACACTGAAGCTTTCTTT. This sequence encodes CASRDRGRNTEAFF.

The chain recombines TRBV28 with TRBJ2-7; tentatively, D is TRBD2 (6 bases). The CDR3 contains 16 residues. Germline V CDR1 and CDR2: MDHEN, SYDVKM. Trimming cost V 6 bases and J 4 bases, with 22 bases left between them. In DNA, the CDR3 is TGTGCCAGCAGCCTTTCCATCGGGAGAACCTCTTACGAGCAGTACTTC. Translation: CASSLSIGRTSYEQYF.

The rearrangement joins TRBV6-5 to TRBJ2-7; tentative D call: TRBD1 (6 bases). Germline CDR1 reads MNHEY; CDR2 reads SVGAGI. Between the trimmed V and J ends, which lost 6 bases and 0 bases, there was a span of 9 bases. The CDR3 contains 13 residues. CDR3 sequence (DNA): TGTGCCAGCAGGGGACATACCTCCTACGAGCAGTACTTC. Encoded protein: CASRGHTSYEQYF.

This chain links TRBV7-2 with TRBJ2-5; 9 nucleotides align to TRBD2. Trimming removed 0 bases from V and 12 bases from J; junction bases left unmatched: 17. This CDR3 region has 17 residues. Germline CDR1 SGHTA, CDR2 FQGNSA. The CDR3 region is CASSLAVSASGEFREYF. The CDR3 DNA reads TGTGCCAGCAGCTTAGCGGTCTCGGCTAGCGGGGAATTTAGGGAGTACTTC.

The chain couples TRBV5-5 to TRBJ2-7; D perhaps matches TRBD2 (6 bases). Germline V gene lookup returns CDR1 SGHKS and CDR2 YYEKEE (reference sequence). The V end lost 4 bases, the J end lost 1 base, and 12 bases lay between the germline ends. The CDR3 contains 14 residues. The CDR3 loop is CASSLPGGSYEQYF. Here the CDR3 DNA reads TGTGCCAGCAGCCTCCCCGGGGGTTCCTACGAGCAGTACTTC.

This chain uses TRBV19 with TRBJ2-7; tentatively, D is TRBD2 (6 bases). Trimming removed 2 bases at V and 5 bases at J, with 16 bases between. This CDR3 is 15 amino acids long. Germline-derived CDR1 and CDR2 are LNHDA and SQIVND (reference sequence). Here the CDR3 reads CASSITRGGSDEQYF. The DNA of the CDR3 is TGTGCCAGTAGTATAACACGGGGAGGATCCGACGAGCAGTACTTC.

This chain uses TRBV18 with TRBJ1-2, with 11 bases aligning to TRBD1. This CDR3 comprises 12 residues. The germline gives CDR1 KGHSH, CDR2 LQKENI. The junction had 8 bases not matched to a gene; V was cut back by 6 bases and J by 14 bases. CDR3 DNA sequence: TGTGCCAGCTCGGCCGGGACAGGGGGTTTTACCTTC. Its translation: CASSAGTGGFTF.